The 30 T cell receptor beta chains listed next were all sequenced from one sample in a study of T cells in localized non-small cell lung cancer (dated by TCRdb to 2018 to 2021). The library was made by the immunoSEQ multiplex PCR assay. TCRdb took this table from immuneACCESS and kept in-frame rearrangements with V and J called. Such tables lack part of the clones; where checked against another copy, unresolved V genes explain under half of the gap, and the rest is unexplained. This sample is represented by 2,700 or so clones; roughly 27% of them were singletons. The top ten constitute 6.5% to 9.5% of the sample. The source was lung tumor tissue, collected before any cancer treatment. These receptors all come from a female donor over 55 with stage I lung adenocarcinoma.

By its share, this clone is medium-sized. The genes are TRBV11-3 and TRBJ2-3; the D is unclear. V gave up 2 bases and J gave up 4 bases, with 10 bases separating them. The germline V gene has CDR1 SGHNT and CDR2 YENEEA. This CDR3 comprises 14 residues. The CDR3 loop is CASSLLVTADTQYF. CDR3 nucleotides: TGTGCCAGCAGCTTACTAGTTACAGCAGATACGCAGTATTTT.

The genes are TRBV18 and TRBJ1-3; TRBD1 agrees at 8 bases. V lost 3 bases, J lost 1 base, and 11 bases stayed unmatched. Germline V lookup: CDR1 KGHSH, CDR2 LQKENI. The CDR3 runs to 18 residues. The CDR3 reads CASSPTRTGMESGNTIYF. CDR3 nucleotides: TGTGCCAGCTCACCTACCCGGACAGGGATGGAGTCTGGAAACACCATATATTTT.

This clone has a handful of counts. J is TRBJ2-1 and V is TRBV2, with D unresolved. The CDR3 has 12 residues. The V gene lost 0 bases and the J gene lost 10 bases, with 7 bases spanning the gap. In germline, CDR1 is SNHLY, CDR2 FYNNEI. The DNA for the CDR3 is TGTGCCAGCAGTGAAGCGGCCTACGAGCAGTTCTTC. Translation gives CASSEAAYEQFF.

The chain uses TRBV9 and TRBJ2-5; weak D call: TRBD1 (6 bases). Germline loops: CDR1 SGDLS, CDR2 YYNGEE. The CDR3 length is 15 residues. The V gene lost 3 bases and the J gene lost 5 bases, with 17 bases spanning the gap. The CDR3 nucleotides read TGTGCCAGCAGCGCAAGGACAGAAAAAAAGGAGACCCAGTACTTC. Translating gives CASSARTEKKETQYF.

The chain links TRBV6-1 to TRBJ1-1; D gene uncertain. V was trimmed by 1 base and J by 2 bases, leaving 8 bases between them. CDR3 length: 14 residues. CDR1 MNHNS and CDR2 SASEGT come from the germline V gene. This CDR3 is CASSEVMDNTEAFF. DNA of the CDR3: TGTGCCAGCAGTGAAGTCATGGATAACACTGAAGCTTTCTTT.

There are a few counts of this clone. The rearrangement links TRBV14 to TRBJ2-3, with 8 positions matching TRBD2. The germline V gene has CDR1 SGHDN and CDR2 FVKESK. V shed 2 bases, J shed 4 bases, and the junction held 2 bases outside the gene matches. The CDR3 has 14 amino acids. In DNA, the CDR3 is TGTGCCAGCAGCCAACAAGCGGGAGCAGATACGCAGTATTTT. It is translated as CASSQQAGADTQYF.

This chain joins TRBV10-1 and TRBJ2-1; D possibly corresponds to TRBD2 (6 bases). The CDR3 has 11 amino acids. CDR1 and CDR2 (germline): WNHNN, SYGVQD (reference sequence). V shed 10 bases and J shed 4 bases, with 8 bases lying between them. In nucleotides, the CDR3 is TGCGCCACCCTAGCGTACAATGAGCAGTTCTTC. This sequence encodes CATLAYNEQFF.

By proportion, this clone is medium-sized. The genes are TRBV7-7 and TRBJ1-1, with D maybe TRBD1 (6 bases). This CDR3 spans 14 amino acids. Trimming cost V 5 bases and J 1 base, with 11 bases left between them. CDR1 and CDR2 from the germline V gene are SSHAT and FNYEAQ (reference sequence). CDR3 sequence reads: CASSRDNRNTEAFF. The CDR3 DNA follows: TGTGCCAGCAGCAGGGACAATCGGAACACTGAAGCTTTCTTT.

This clone was seen only a few times. The V gene is TRBV6-8, the J gene TRBJ1-2, with D possibly TRBD1 on 6 matching bases. Trimming shortened V by 6 bases and J by 8 bases, and 16 bases separated the two germline ends. This CDR3 contains 13 residues. Germline lookup yields CDR1 MNHGY and CDR2 SAAAGT. CDR3 nucleotides: TGTGCCAGCAGCCCCCTGGGGGGGGCGGGCTACACCTTC. It codes for CASSPLGGAGYTF.

This clone was counted a single time. The gene calls are TRBV5-1 and TRBJ1-1, with D possibly matching TRBD1 (5 bases). CDR1 is SGHRS and CDR2 is YFSETQ in the germline V gene. Trimming took 6 bases from V and 0 from J, leaving 24 bases between them. CDR3 length: 18 residues. CDR3 loop: CASTPGQGPLRMNTEAFF. CDR3 DNA sequence: TGCGCCAGCACCCCGGGGCAGGGACCCTTACGGATGAACACTGAAGCTTTCTTT. Variable domain in full (rest from reference TRBV5-1 and TRBJ1-1): KAGVTQTPRYLIKTRGQQVTLSCSPISGHRSVSWYQQTPGQGLQFLFEYFSETQRNKGNFPGRFSGRQFSNSRSEMNVSTLELGDSALYLCASTPGQGPLRMNTEAFFGQGTRLTVV.

This clone occurred a few times. The chain joins TRBV6-8 to TRBJ1-1, with D maybe TRBD1 (6 bases). The CDR3 is 15 residues long. Germline V lookup: CDR1 MNHGY, CDR2 SAAAGT. V lost 6 bases and J 3 bases, leaving 17 bases between the germline ends. CDR3 coding DNA: TGTGCCAGCAGCCAAGGCCAAGGGGGGGACACTGAAGCTTTCTTT. Translating it yields CASSQGQGGDTEAFF.

V is TRBV12-5 and J is TRBJ2-3; 8 bases align to TRBD2. The J segment lost 0 bases and the V segment lost 0 bases, leaving 8 bases of the junction unmatched. Germline V gives CDR1 LGHNT, CDR2 FRNRAP. The CDR3 loop spans 18 amino acids. This CDR3 is CASGLVRDGRASTDTQYF. The CDR3 coding sequence is TGTGCTAGTGGTTTGGTACGGGACGGGAGGGCCAGCACAGATACGCAGTATTTT.

The gene calls are TRBV23-1 and TRBJ1-5, with a possible D match to TRBD1 (5 bases). TRBV23-1 is filed as an ORF, its function uncertain. There are 17 residues in the CDR3. Trimming removed 0 bases from V and 4 bases from J, with 16 bases in between. As DNA, the CDR3 is TGCGCCAGCAGTCAATCCGGTGAACAGGCCGAAAATCAGCCCCAGCATTTT. It specifies CASSQSGEQAENQPQHF.

This clone was counted a few times. This chain uses TRBV9 with TRBJ2-1, with TRBD2 identical over 8 bases. J was trimmed by 1 base and V by 3 bases; bases with no gene match: 9. The CDR3 consists of 17 residues. CDR1 is SGDLS and CDR2 is YYNGEE in the germline V gene. In DNA, the CDR3 is TGTGCCAGCAGCGGCAGACTTAGCGGGGTTTCCTACAATGAGCAGTTCTTC. The encoded protein is CASSGRLSGVSYNEQFF.

The chain is built from TRBV28 and TRBJ2-5, with TRBD2 matching over 10 bases. After removal of 7 bases from V and 5 bases from J, the junction contained 7 bases not matched to a gene. The CDR3 loop spans 14 amino acids. Germline V lookup: CDR1 MDHEN, CDR2 SYDVKM. CDR3 sequence: CASTQAGGGETQYF. The DNA of the CDR3 is TGTGCCAGCACCCAAGCGGGAGGGGGGGAGACCCAGTACTTC.

Within the sample, this clone is large. V usage is TRBV19 and J usage is TRBJ2-5; 7 nucleotides match TRBD2. With 3 bases clipped from V and 2 bases from J, the junction kept 3 bases outside the gene matches. The CDR3 is 14 amino acids. Germline V CDR1 and CDR2: LNHDA, SQIVND (reference sequence). CDR3 nucleotide sequence: TGTGCCAGTAGTATGCAGGGAGGGCAAGAGACCCAGTACTTC. Its protein is CASSMQGGQETQYF.

The genes are TRBV10-3 and TRBJ2-7; unclear D gene. Trimming removed 0 bases at V and 1 base at J, with 7 bases between. Germline V lookup: CDR1 ENHRY, CDR2 SYGVKD. CDR3 length equals 14 residues. CDR3 DNA: TGTGCCATCAGTGAGTCGTCAGCTTCCTACGAGCAGTACTTC. Encoded protein: CAISESSASYEQYF.

The rearrangement links TRBV6-8 to TRBJ2-7; 8 bases are shared with TRBD1. This CDR3 has 14 amino acids. Germline V gene lookup returns CDR1 MNHGY and CDR2 SAAAGT. J gave up 2 bases and V 5 bases, and 5 bases lay outside the gene matches. This chain's CDR3 is CASSPGQEAYEQYF. CDR3 nucleotides: TGTGCCAGCAGTCCGGGACAGGAGGCCTACGAGCAGTACTTC.

This clone appeared once. The CDR3 region is CASSAADFYGYTF. The CDR3 DNA reads TGTGCCAGCAGTGCTGCAGACTTCTATGGCTACACCTTC. The gene calls are TRBV25-1 and TRBJ1-2, with D uncertain. The germline CDR1 and CDR2 sequences are MGHDK and SYGVNS. This CDR3 contains 13 residues. The V gene lost 4 bases and the J gene lost 4 bases, with 10 bases spanning the gap.

This clone has only a few counts. This chain connects TRBV6-8 to TRBJ1-1, with TRBD1 as a possible D gene (5 bases). This CDR3 is built from 14 residues. Germline V gene data show CDR1 as MNHGY and CDR2 as SAAAGT. V gave up 5 bases and J gave up 0 bases, with 10 bases separating them. The CDR3 protein is CASSPQTVNTEAFF. The CDR3 coding sequence is TGTGCCAGCAGTCCCCAGACAGTGAACACTGAAGCTTTCTTT.

The chain uses TRBV19 and TRBJ2-1, with D possibly being TRBD2 (6 bases). Germline V gives CDR1 LNHDA, CDR2 SQIVND (reference sequence). The CDR3 is 14 residues long. Trimming removed 5 bases from V and 7 bases from J, with 15 bases in between. CDR3: CASSGASALNEQFF. CDR3 DNA: TGTGCCAGTAGTGGGGCTAGCGCGTTAAATGAGCAGTTCTTC.

The table lists this clone with a few counts. This chain uses TRBV9 with TRBJ2-5; D is possibly TRBD2 (6 bases). The CDR3 extends over 18 amino acids. Trimming took 0 bases from V and 2 from J, leaving 20 bases between them. Germline-derived CDR1 and CDR2 are SGDLS and YYNGEE. CDR3 in amino acids: CASSVGGGATLIQETQYF. In nucleotides, the CDR3 is TGTGCCAGCAGCGTAGGTGGAGGGGCTACCCTCATTCAAGAGACCCAGTACTTC.

V is TRBV5-1 and J is TRBJ2-1, with TRBD2 identical over 10 bases. The CDR3 loop spans 18 amino acids. Germline values: CDR1 SGHRS, CDR2 YFSETQ. The J segment lost 3 bases and the V segment lost 0 bases, leaving 9 bases of the junction unmatched. The CDR3 sequence: CASSLGTSGSTGYNEQFF. The DNA for the CDR3 is TGCGCCAGCAGCTTGGGGACTAGCGGTTCCACGGGCTACAATGAGCAGTTCTTC. Based on the CDR3 plus reference TRBV5-1 and TRBJ2-1, the full variable domain is KAGVTQTPRYLIKTRGQQVTLSCSPISGHRSVSWYQQTPGQGLQFLFEYFSETQRNKGNFPGRFSGRQFSNSRSEMNVSTLELGDSALYLCASSLGTSGSTGYNEQFFGPGTRLTVL.

J is TRBJ2-7 and V is TRBV28; no clear D. The CDR3 covers 13 residues. Germline V CDR1 and CDR2: MDHEN, SYDVKM. V was shortened by 4 bases and J by 0 bases, with 7 bases between the two germline ends. CDR3 nucleotide sequence: TGTGCCAGCAGTTCCCCCCCCTCCTACGAGCAGTACGTC. Its protein is CASSSPPSYEQYV.

By sample fraction, this clone is medium-sized. The chain carries TRBV9 and TRBJ2-2, with a tentative D call TRBD2 (6 bases). With 4 bases removed from V and 3 bases from J, the gap between germline ends came to 13 bases. This CDR3 contains 15 residues. Germline values: CDR1 SGDLS, CDR2 YYNGEE. The CDR3 DNA reads as TGTGCCAGCAGCACCTCCACGGGGGACACCGGGGAGCTGTTTTTT. Translating it yields CASSTSTGDTGELFF. The full variable domain, rest sourced from reference TRBV9 and TRBJ2-2, is DSGVTQTPKHLITATGQRVTLRCSPRSGDLSVYWYQQSLDQGLQFLIQYYNGEERAKGNILERFSAQQFPDLHSELNLSSLELGDSALYFCASSTSTGDTGELFFGEGSRLTVL.

This sequence joins TRBV30 and TRBJ2-2, with unresolved D. Trimming stripped 5 bases from V and 0 bases from J, with 16 bases between. The CDR3 contains 16 residues. The V gene's germline CDR1 is GTSNPN and CDR2 SVGIG (reference sequence). The CDR3 is CAWGPLGAANTGELFF. Here the CDR3 DNA reads TGTGCCTGGGGGCCCTTAGGAGCCGCGAACACCGGGGAGCTGTTTTTT.

This chain connects TRBV11-3 to TRBJ2-2; 11 bases agree with TRBD2. The CDR3 loop spans 20 amino acids. The germline CDR1 and CDR2 sequences are SGHNT and YENEEA. V shed 3 bases and J 5 bases; nucleotides not matched to a gene: 17. This CDR3 is CASSFRGIAGGLAKTGELFF. The CDR3 DNA is TGTGCCAGCAGCTTTAGGGGGATAGCGGGAGGGCTGGCAAAAACCGGGGAGCTGTTTTTT.

The chain has TRBV29-1 and TRBJ2-3; perhaps TRBD1 as D (8 bases). The CDR3 is 14 residues long. Germline V gene sequence: CDR1 SQVTM, CDR2 ANQGSEA. Trimming cost V 0 bases and J 8 bases, with 15 bases left between them. The CDR3 nucleotides are TGCAGCGTTGAAGACAGGGGGCGCGGGGGTACGCAGTATTTT. This codes for CSVEDRGRGGTQYF.

The chain is built from TRBV5-1 and TRBJ1-1; D remains ambiguous. Germline V lookup: CDR1 SGHRS, CDR2 YFSETQ. This CDR3 has 14 residues. With 5 bases removed from V and 1 base from J, the gap between germline ends came to 12 bases. The CDR3 DNA sequence: TGCGCCAGCAGTCCCGCGGGCGGGAACACTGAAGCTTTCTTT. Its translation is CASSPAGGNTEAFF.

V is TRBV1 and J is TRBJ1-4; the table calls TRBD1, which could not be checked here. TRBV1 is given as a pseudogene. The CDR3 has 17 amino acids. This CDR3 is CASSRTGQGGRNEKLFF. CDR3 nucleotide sequence: TGCGCCAGCAGCCGAACGGGACAGGGGGGACGTAATGAAAAACTGTTTTTT.